This T cell receptor (beta chain) was obtained from a study of T cells in Graves' hyperthyroidism and ophthalmopathy. V was pared by 2 bases and J by 1 base, with 5 bases between. Germline V gives CDR1 GTSNPN, CDR2 SVGIG (reference sequence). The CDR3 sequence is 13 residues long. The diagnoses drew upon clinical symptoms, serum thyroxine and TRAb, thyroid ultrasound and orbital computed tomography. Template material for amplifying TCR beta CDR3 regions consisted of RNA transcripts. The study used the HTBI primer set for a first-round RT-PCR of the TCR CDR3. TCRdb recomputed calls from the multiplex PCR reads with MiXCR, one row per CDR3 protein. The data hold 300,000 to 350,000 distinct CDR3 sequences, with around a sixth observed a single time.

This chain uses TRBV30 with TRBJ2-2; no reliable D call. The receptor's source is a woman aged 50 to 60 with Graves' hyperthyroidism. The material sequenced was blood. CDR3 nucleotides: TGTGCCTGGAGTCGGTTGAACACCGGGGAGCTGTTTTTT. This codes for CAWSRLNTGELFF.